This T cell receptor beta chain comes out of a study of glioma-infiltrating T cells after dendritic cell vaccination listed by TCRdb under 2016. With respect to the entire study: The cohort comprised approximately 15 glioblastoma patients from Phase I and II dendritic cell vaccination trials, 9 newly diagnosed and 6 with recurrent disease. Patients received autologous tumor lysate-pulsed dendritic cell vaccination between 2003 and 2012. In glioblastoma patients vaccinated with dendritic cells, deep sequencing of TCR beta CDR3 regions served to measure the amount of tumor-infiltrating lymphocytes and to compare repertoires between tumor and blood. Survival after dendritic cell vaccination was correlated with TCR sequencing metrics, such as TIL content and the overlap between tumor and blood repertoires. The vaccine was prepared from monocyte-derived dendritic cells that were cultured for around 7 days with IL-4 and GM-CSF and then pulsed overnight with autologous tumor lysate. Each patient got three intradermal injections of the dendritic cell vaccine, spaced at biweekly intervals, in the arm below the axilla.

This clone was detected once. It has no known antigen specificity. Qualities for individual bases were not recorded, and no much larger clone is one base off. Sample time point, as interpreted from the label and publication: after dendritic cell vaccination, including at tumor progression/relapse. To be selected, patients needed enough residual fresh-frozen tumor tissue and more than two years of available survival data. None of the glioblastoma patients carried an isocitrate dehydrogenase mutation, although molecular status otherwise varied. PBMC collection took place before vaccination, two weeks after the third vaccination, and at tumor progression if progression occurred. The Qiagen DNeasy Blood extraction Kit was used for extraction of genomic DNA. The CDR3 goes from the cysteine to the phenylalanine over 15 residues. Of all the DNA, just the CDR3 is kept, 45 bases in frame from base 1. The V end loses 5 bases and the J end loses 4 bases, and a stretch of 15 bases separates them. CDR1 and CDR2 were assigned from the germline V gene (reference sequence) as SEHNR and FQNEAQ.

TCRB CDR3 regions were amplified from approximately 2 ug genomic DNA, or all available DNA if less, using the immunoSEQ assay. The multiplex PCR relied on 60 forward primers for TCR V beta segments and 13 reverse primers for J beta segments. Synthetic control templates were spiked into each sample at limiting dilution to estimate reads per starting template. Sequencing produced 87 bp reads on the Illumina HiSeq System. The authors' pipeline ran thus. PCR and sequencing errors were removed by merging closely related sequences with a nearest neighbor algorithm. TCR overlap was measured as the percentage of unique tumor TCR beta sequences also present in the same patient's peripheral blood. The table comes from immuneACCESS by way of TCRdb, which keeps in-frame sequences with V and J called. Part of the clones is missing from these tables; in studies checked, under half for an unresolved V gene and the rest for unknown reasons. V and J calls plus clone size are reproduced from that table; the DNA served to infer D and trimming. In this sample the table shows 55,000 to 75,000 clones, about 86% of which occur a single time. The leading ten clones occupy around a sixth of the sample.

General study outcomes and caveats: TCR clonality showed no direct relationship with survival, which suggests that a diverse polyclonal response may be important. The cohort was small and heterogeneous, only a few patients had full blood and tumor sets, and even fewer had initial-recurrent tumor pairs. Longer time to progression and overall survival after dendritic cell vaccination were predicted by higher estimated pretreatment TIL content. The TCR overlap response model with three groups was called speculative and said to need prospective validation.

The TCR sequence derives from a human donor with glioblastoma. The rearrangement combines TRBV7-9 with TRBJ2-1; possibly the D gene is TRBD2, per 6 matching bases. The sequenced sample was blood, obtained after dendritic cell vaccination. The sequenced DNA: TGTGCCAGCAGCCCTCGGGACTTCCCATACAATGAGCAGTTCTTC. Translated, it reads CASSPRDFPYNEQFF. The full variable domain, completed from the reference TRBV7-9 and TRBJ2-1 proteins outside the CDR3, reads DTGVSQNPRHKITKRGQNVTFRCDPISEHNRLYWYRQTLGQGPEFLTYFQNEAQLEKSRLLSDRFSAERPKGSFSTLEIQRTEQGDSAMYLCASSPRDFPYNEQFFGPGTRLTVL.